The 18 T cell receptor beta chains given below trace back to one sample, sequenced in a study of T cell repertoires in cytomegalovirus infection. MiXCR, applied by TCRdb to the reads, yields one record per CDR3 protein. Here the sample spans some 920,000 distinct CDR3 sequences, about a third being singletons. No antigen is known for these receptors. The input for sequencing was cultured CD8+ T cells from PBMCs, taken from culture after CMV antigen stimulation. Receptors were obtained from a human donor in good health (CMV status not recorded). Some clones in this sample may be carry-over from other donors' samples.

This clonotype was observed a handful of times. The CDR3: CASSFSSREGDGYGYTF. CDR3 nucleotides: TGTGCCAGCAGCTTCTCTTCGAGGGAGGGGGACGGCTATGGCTACACCTTC. The chain is built from TRBV9 and TRBJ1-2; TRBD1 might be the D (6 bases). V was cut by 4 bases and J by 4 bases, with 23 bases left in between. Germline CDR1 SGDLS, CDR2 YYNGEE. The CDR3 runs to 17 residues. Drawing the rest from reference TRBV9 and TRBJ1-2, the complete variable domain is DSGVTQTPKHLITATGQRVTLRCSPRSGDLSVYWYQQSLDQGLQFLIQYYNGEERAKGNILERFSAQQFPDLHSELNLSSLELGDSALYFCASSFSSREGDGYGYTFGSGTRLTVV.

A word on this clonotype: A read error may be the cause here, since a much bigger clone is one base away. The rearrangement joins TRBV20-1 to TRBJ1-6; a possible D gene is TRBD1 (6 bases). CDR1 is DFQATT, CDR2 SNEGSKA, per germline (reference sequence). Trimming left V 5 bases short and J 0 bases short, with 11 bases between. The CDR3 loop spans 15 amino acids. This CDR3 is CSAAGDSSYNSPLHF. Written as DNA, the CDR3 is TGCAGTGCTGCAGGGGATAGCTCCTATAATTCACCCCTCCACTTT.

This sequence joins TRBV29-1 and TRBJ2-3; D gene unclear. Looked up from germline, CDR1 is SQVTM and CDR2 is ANQGSEA. This CDR3 is built from 14 residues. Deletions cut 7 bases from V and 5 bases from J, with 19 bases between. CDR3: CSAGRASARDTQYF. The CDR3 DNA is TGCAGCGCCGGCCGGGCCTCTGCTCGAGATACGCAGTATTTT.

There are a few counts of this clonotype. The genes are TRBV25-1 and TRBJ2-3; D is unclear. Germline-derived CDR1 and CDR2 are MGHDK and SYGVNS. This CDR3 contains 15 residues. V was shortened by 1 base and J by 2 bases, with 10 bases between the two germline ends. The CDR3 coding sequence is TGTGCCAGCAGTGAATTGGGCGGATCCACAGATACGCAGTATTTT. Amino acid sequence: CASSELGGSTDTQYF.

This clonotype was counted ten times or more. CDR3 DNA sequence: TGTGCCAGCAGTGAATGGAGAGGCAACGACAATGAGCAGTTCTTC. It encodes CASSEWRGNDNEQFF. V is TRBV6-1 and J is TRBJ2-1, with D uncertain. The length of the CDR3 is 15 residues. Germline CDR1 MNHNS, CDR2 SASEGT. V was clipped by 2 bases and J by 5 bases, with 13 bases between them.

The rearrangement uses TRBV6-2 or TRBV6-3 and TRBJ2-5; D is possibly TRBD2 (5 bases). This CDR3 contains 15 residues. V dropped 5 bases and J dropped 2 bases, with 15 bases sitting between them. Germline CDR1 is MNHEY and CDR2 is SVGEGT. The CDR3 region has the DNA TGTGCCAGCAGTCACCTCGGAACGGGGCAAGAGACCCAGTACTTC. The encoded protein is CASSHLGTGQETQYF.

This sequence joins TRBV12-3 or TRBV12-4 and TRBJ2-3; 9 bases fit TRBD2. The CDR3 is made up of 15 amino acids. Losses at the gene ends were 4 bases for V and 3 bases for J; bases not matched to a gene: 5. The CDR3 bases are TGTGCCAGCAGTTCTTATAGCGGGGGAACAGATACGCAGTATTTT. This codes for CASSSYSGGTDTQYF.

The chain joins TRBV12-3 or TRBV12-4 to TRBJ1-2, with D possibly matching TRBD1 (6 bases). V was cut by 7 bases and J by 6 bases, with 9 bases left in between. CDR3 size: 11 residues. CDR3 in amino acids: CASTAGDGYTF. The CDR3 coding sequence is TGTGCCAGCACGGCAGGGGATGGCTACACCTTC.

This clonotype was seen more than once but under ten times. The chain couples TRBV12-5 to TRBJ1-2; D remains ambiguous. The CDR3 runs 16 residues. Per germline, CDR1 LGHNT and CDR2 FRNRAP. Trimming removed 1 base at V and 1 base at J, with 13 bases between. CDR3 sequence (DNA): TGTGCTAGTGGTTTGGGGACGGCTCAGCTTAACTATGGCTACACCTTC. Translating gives CASGLGTAQLNYGYTF. Full variable domain (missing parts from reference TRBV12-5 and TRBJ1-2): DARVTQTPRHKVTEMGQEVTMRCQPILGHNTVFWYRQTMMQGLELLAYFRNRAPLDDSGMPKDRFSAEMPDATLATLKIQPSEPRDSAVYFCASGLGTAQLNYGYTFGSGTRLTVV.

This clonotype was seen only once. The chain recombines TRBV7-3 with TRBJ1-1, with D perhaps TRBD1 (5 bases). Germline lookup yields CDR1 SGHTA and CDR2 FQGTGA. The CDR3 covers 15 residues. Trimming took off 7 bases at V and 3 bases at J, with 18 bases between the two ends. The CDR3 region is CASTPRGGVDTEAFF. CDR3 nucleotide sequence: TGTGCCAGCACCCCGCGGGGAGGGGTGGACACTGAAGCTTTCTTT.

V gene TRBV5-5 combines with J gene TRBJ2-7; no clear D. V was clipped by 4 bases and J by 2 bases, with 16 bases between them. This CDR3 spans 15 amino acids. CDR1 is SGHKS, CDR2 YYEKEE, per germline (reference sequence). The CDR3 loop is CASSKREGLPYEQYF. The CDR3 DNA follows: TGTGCCAGCAGCAAAAGAGAAGGGCTCCCCTACGAGCAGTACTTC.

The V gene is TRBV29-1, the J gene TRBJ1-2, with 8 nucleotides matching TRBD1. V lost 3 bases, J lost 5 bases, and 11 bases stayed unmatched. Germline V CDR1 and CDR2: SQVTM, ANQGSEA. This CDR3 is built from 15 residues. CDR3 sequence (DNA): TGCAGCGTTGAGGGACAGGACCGTGGAGGGTATGGCTACACCTTC. The encoded protein is CSVEGQDRGGYGYTF.

This clonotype was picked up a small number of times. V is TRBV13 and J is TRBJ1-5; D remains unclear. CDR3 size: 14 residues. Germline CDR1 reads PRHDT; CDR2 reads FYEKMQ (reference sequence). The germline V and J ends were trimmed by 2 bases and 1 base, with 6 bases remaining between them. CDR3 DNA: TGTGCCAGCAGCTTACGGTCCAGCAATCAGCCCCAGCATTTT. Protein product: CASSLRSSNQPQHF. The whole variable domain, remainder taken from reference TRBV13 and TRBJ1-5, is AAGVIQSPRHLIKEKRETATLKCYPIPRHDTVYWYQQGPGQDPQFLISFYEKMQSDKGSIPDRFSAQQFSDYHSELNMSSLELGDSALYFCASSLRSSNQPQHFGDGTRLSIL.

V usage is TRBV4-1 and J usage is TRBJ1-4, with D tentatively TRBD1 (5 bases). V gave up 4 bases and J gave up 8 bases, with 23 bases separating them. CDR1 is MGHRA, CDR2 YSYEKL, per germline. This CDR3 is built from 17 residues. CDR3 loop: CASSRQESMGVGEKLFF. Written as DNA, the CDR3 is TGCGCCAGCAGCCGCCAAGAATCTATGGGGGTTGGGGAAAAACTGTTTTTT.

J is TRBJ2-3 and V is TRBV28, with D perhaps assigned TRBD1 or TRBD2 (5 bases each). V was pared by 5 bases and J by 5 bases, with 8 bases between. The CDR3 extends over 12 amino acids. The germline V gene encodes CDR1 MDHEN and CDR2 SYDVKM. The chain's CDR3 is CASSRDGDTQYF. The CDR3 bases are TGTGCCAGCAGTCGGGACGGAGATACGCAGTATTTT. Together with reference TRBV28 and TRBJ2-3, the CDR3 gives the full variable domain: DVKVTQSSRYLVKRTGEKVFLECVQDMDHENMFWYRQDPGLGLRLIYFSYDVKMKEKGDIPEGYSVSREKKERFSLILESASTNQTSMYLCASSRDGDTQYFGPGTRLTVL.

This clonotype came up a few times. V usage is TRBV11-3 and J usage is TRBJ2-1; D call uncertain. The germline CDR1 and CDR2 sequences are SGHNT and YENEEA. The CDR3 extends over 16 amino acids. V lost 5 bases to trimming and J lost 0 bases, with 14 bases between them. CDR3 coding DNA: TGTGCCAGCAGCCCCAGGAGCGCAAGCTCCTACAATGAGCAGTTCTTC. The encoded protein is CASSPRSASSYNEQFF.

This clonotype was observed a few times. This sequence joins TRBV6-1 and TRBJ1-4; the D is unclear. This CDR3 comprises 13 residues. Per the germline V gene, CDR1 is MNHNS and CDR2 is SASEGT. V shed 6 bases and J shed 4 bases, with 9 bases lying between them. CDR3 residues: CASSRTLNEKLFF. The CDR3 DNA sequence: TGTGCCAGCAGCCGAACCCTTAATGAAAAACTGTTTTTT.

The genes are TRBV28 and TRBJ2-3, with 10 bases fitting TRBD2. The CDR3 spans 19 residues. After removal of 2 bases from V and 0 bases from J, the junction contained 11 bases not matched to a gene. The germline V gene has CDR1 MDHEN and CDR2 SYDVKM. This CDR3 reads CASSLPLLAGDTSTDTQYF. CDR3 nucleotides: TGTGCCAGCAGTTTACCCCTGCTAGCGGGGGACACGAGCACAGATACGCAGTATTTT.